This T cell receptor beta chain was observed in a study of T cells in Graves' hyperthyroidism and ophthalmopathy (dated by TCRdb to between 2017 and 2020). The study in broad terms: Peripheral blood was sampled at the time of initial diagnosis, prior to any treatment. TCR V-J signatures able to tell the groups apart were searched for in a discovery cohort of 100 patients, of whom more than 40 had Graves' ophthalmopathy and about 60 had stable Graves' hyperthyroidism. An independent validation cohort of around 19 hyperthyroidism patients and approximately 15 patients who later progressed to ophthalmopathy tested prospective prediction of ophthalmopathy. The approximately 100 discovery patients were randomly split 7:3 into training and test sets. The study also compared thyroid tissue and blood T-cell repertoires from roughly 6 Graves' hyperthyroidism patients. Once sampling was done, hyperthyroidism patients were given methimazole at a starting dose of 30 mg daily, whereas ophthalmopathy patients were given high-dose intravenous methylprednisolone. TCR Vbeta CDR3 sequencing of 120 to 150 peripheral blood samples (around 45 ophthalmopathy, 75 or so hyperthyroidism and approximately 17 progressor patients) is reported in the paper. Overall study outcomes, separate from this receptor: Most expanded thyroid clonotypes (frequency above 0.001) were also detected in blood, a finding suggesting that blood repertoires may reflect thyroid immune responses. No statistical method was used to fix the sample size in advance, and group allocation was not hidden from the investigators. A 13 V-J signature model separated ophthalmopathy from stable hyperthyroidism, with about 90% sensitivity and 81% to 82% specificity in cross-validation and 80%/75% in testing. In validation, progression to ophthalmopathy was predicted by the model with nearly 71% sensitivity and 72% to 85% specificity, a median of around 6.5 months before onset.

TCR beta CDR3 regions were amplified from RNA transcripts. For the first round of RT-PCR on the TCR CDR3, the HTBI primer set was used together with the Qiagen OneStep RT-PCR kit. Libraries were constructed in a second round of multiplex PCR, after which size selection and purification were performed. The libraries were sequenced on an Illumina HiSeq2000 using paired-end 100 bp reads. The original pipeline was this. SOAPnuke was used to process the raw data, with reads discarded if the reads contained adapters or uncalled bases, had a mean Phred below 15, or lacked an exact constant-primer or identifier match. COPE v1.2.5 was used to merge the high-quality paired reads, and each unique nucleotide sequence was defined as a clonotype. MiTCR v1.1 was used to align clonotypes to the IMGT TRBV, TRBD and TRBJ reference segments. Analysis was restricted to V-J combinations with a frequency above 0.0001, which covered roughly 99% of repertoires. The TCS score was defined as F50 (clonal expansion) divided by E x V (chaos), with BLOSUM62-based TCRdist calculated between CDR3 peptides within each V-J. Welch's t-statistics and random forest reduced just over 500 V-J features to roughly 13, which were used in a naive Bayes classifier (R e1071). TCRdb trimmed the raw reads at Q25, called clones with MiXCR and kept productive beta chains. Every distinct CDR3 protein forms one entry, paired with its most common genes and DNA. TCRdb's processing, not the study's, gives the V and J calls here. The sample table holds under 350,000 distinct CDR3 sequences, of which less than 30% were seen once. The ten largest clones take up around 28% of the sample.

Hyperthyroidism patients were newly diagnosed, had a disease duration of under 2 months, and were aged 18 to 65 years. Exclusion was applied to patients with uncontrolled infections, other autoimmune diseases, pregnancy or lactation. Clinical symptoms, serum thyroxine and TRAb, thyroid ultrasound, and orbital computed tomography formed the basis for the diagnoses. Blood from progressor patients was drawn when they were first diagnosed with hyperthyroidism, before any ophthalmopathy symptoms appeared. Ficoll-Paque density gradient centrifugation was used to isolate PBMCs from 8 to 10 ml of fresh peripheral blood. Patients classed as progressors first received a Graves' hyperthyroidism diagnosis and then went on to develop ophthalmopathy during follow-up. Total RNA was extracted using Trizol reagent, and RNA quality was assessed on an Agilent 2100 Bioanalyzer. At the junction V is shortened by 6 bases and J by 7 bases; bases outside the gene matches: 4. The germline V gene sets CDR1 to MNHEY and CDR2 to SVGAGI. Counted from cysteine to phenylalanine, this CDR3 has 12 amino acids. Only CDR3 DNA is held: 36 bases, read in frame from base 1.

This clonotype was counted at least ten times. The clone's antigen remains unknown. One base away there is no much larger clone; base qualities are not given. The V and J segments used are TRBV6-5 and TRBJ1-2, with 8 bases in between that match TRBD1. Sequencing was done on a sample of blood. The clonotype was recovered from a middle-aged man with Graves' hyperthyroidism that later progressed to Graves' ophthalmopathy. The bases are TGTGCCAGCAGGCTCGGGACAGGTGGCTACACCTTC. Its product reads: CASRLGTGGYTF.